This TCR beta chain derives from a study of T cell changes during pregnancy in multiple sclerosis. Using immunoSEQ multiplex PCR, the repertoire was profiled, and TCRdb retains in-frame clones only, with some absent. The sample records 18,000 or so clones, 88% being singletons. The sequence was obtained from a female donor in good health, enrolled as a control in a pregnancy study. Sequenced here: CD4+ T cells from peripheral blood mononuclear cells, sampled in the first trimester of pregnancy.

CDR3 in DNA: TGTGCCAGCAGCTTAGGGGTAGCGGGAGGGTCTCGGCCCGGGGAGCTGTTTTTT. This encodes CASSLGVAGGSRPGELFF. This sequence joins TRBV7-8 and TRBJ2-2; 11 bases agree with TRBD2. Trimming cost V 1 base and J 6 bases; bases outside gene matches: 10. This CDR3 has 18 amino acids. Per germline, CDR1 SGHVS and CDR2 FQNEAQ.